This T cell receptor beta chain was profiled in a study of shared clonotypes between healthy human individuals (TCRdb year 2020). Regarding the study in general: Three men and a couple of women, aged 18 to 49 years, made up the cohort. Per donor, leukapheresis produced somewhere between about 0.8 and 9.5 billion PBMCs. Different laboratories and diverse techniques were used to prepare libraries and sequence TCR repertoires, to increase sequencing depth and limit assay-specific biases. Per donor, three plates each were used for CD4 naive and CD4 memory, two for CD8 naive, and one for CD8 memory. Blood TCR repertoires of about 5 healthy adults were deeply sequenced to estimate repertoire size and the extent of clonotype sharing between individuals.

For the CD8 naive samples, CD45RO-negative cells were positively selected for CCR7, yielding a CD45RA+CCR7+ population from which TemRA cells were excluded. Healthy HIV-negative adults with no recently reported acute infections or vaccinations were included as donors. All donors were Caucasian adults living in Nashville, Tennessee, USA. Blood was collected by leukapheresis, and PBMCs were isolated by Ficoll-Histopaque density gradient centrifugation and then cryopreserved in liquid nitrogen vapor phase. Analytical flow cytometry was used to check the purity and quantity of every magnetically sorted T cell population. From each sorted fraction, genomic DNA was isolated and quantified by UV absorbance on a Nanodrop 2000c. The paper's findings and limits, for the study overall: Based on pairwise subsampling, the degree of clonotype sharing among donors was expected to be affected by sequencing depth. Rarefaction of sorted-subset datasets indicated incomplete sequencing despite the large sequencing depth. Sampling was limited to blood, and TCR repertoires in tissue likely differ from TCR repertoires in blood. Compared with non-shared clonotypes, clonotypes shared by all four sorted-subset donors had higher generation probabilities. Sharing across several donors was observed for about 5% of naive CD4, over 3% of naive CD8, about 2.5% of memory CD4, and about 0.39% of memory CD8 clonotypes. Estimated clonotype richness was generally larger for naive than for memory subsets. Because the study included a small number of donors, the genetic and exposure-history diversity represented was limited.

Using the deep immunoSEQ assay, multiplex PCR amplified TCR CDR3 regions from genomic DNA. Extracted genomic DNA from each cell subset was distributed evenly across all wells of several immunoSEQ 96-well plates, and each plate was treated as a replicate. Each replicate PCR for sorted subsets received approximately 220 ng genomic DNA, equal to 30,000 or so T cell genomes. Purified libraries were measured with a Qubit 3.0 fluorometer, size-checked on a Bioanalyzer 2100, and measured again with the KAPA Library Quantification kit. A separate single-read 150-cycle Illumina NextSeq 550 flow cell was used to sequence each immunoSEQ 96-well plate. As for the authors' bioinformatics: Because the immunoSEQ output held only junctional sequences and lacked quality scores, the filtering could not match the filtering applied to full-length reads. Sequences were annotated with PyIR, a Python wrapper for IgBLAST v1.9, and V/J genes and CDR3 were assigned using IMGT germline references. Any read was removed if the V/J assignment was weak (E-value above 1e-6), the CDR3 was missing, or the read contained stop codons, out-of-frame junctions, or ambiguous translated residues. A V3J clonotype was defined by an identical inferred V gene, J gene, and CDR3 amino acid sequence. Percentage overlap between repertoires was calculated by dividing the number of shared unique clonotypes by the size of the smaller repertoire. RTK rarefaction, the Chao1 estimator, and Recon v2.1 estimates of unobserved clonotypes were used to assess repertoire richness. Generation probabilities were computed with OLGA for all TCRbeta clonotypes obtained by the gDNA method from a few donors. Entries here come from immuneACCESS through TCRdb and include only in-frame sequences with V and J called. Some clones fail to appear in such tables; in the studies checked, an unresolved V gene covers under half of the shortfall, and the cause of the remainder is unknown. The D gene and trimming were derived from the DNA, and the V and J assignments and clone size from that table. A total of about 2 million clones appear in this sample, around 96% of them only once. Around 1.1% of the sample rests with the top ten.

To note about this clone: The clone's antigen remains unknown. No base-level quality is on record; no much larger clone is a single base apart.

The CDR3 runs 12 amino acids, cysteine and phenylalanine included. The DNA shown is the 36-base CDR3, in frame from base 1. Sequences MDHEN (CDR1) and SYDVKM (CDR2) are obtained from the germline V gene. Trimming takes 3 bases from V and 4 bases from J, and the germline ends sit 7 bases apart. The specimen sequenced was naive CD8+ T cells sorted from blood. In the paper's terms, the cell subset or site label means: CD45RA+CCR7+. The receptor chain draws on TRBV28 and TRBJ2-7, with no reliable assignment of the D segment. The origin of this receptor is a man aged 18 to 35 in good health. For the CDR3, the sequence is CASSFSVYEQYF. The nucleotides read TGTGCCAGCAGTTTCTCCGTTTACGAGCAGTACTTC.